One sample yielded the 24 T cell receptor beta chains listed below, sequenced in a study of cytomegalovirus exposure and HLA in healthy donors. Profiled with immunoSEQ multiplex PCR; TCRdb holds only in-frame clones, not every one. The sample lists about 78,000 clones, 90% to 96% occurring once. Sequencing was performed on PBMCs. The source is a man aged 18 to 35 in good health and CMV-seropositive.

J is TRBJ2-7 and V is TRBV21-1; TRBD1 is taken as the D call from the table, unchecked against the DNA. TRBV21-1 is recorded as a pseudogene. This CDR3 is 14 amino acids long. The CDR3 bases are TGTGCCAGCCCCCGGGACAGGCACTCCTACGAGCAGTACTTC. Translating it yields CASPRDRHSYEQYF.

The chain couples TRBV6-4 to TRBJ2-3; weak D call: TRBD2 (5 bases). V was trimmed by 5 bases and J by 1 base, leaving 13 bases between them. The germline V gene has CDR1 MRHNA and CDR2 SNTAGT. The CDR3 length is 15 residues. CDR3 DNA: TGTGCCAGCAGTCCACTAGGAGTCGGCACAGATACGCAGTATTTT. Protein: CASSPLGVGTDTQYF.

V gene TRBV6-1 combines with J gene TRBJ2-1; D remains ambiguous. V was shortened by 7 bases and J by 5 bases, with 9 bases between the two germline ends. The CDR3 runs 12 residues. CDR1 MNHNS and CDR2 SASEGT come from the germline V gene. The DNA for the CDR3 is TGTGCCAGCAAGACACAGCACAATGAGCAGTTCTTC. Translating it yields CASKTQHNEQFF.

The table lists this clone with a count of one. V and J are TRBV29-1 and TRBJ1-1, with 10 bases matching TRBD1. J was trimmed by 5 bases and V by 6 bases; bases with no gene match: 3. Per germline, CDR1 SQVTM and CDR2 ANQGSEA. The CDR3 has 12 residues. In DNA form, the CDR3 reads TGCAGCGTGGACAGGGGGAGGACTGAAGCTTTCTTT. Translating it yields CSVDRGRTEAFF.

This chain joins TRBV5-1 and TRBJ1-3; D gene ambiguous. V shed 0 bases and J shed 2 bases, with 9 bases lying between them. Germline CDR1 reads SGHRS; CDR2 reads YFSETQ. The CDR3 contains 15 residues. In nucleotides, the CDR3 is TGCGCCAGCAGCTTGGACCGGGTGGCTGGAAACACCATATATTTT. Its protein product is CASSLDRVAGNTIYF.

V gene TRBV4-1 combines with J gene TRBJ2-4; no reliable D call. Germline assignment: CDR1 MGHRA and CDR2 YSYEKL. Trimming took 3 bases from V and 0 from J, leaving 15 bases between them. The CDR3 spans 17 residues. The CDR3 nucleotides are TGCGCCAGCAGCCACCTAGGCGAGGAGCTAGCCAAAAACATTCAGTACTTC. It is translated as CASSHLGEELAKNIQYF.

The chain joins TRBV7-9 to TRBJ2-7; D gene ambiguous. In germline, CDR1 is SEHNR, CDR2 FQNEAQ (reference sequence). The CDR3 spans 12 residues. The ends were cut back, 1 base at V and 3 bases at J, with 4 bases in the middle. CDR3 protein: CASSLERYEQYF. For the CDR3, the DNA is TGTGCCAGCAGCTTAGAGCGCTACGAGCAGTACTTC.

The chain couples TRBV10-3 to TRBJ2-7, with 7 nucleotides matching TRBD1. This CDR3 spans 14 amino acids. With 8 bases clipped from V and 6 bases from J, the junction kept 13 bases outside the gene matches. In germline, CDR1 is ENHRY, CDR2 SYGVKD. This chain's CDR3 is CAIRGGNVPGEQYF. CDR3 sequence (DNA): TGTGCCATCCGAGGGGGCAATGTTCCGGGCGAGCAGTACTTC.

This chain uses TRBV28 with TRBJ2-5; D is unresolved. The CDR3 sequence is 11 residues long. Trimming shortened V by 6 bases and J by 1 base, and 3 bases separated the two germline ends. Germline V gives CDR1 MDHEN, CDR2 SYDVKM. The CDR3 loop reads CASSIQETQYF. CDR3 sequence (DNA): TGTGCCAGCAGCATCCAAGAGACCCAGTACTTC.

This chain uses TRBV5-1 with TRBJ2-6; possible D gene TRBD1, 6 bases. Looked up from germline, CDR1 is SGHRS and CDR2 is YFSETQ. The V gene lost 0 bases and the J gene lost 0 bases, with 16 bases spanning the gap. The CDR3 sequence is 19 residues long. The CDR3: CASSLALSDRSSGANVLTF. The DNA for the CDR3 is TGCGCCAGCAGCTTGGCATTGTCGGACAGAAGCTCTGGGGCCAACGTCCTGACTTTC.

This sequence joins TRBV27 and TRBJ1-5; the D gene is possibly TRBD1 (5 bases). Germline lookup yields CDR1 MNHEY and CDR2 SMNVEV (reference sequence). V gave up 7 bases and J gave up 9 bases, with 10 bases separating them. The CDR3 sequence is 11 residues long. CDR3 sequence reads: CASTGGGPQHF. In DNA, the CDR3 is TGTGCCAGCACCGGGGGGGGGCCCCAGCATTTT.

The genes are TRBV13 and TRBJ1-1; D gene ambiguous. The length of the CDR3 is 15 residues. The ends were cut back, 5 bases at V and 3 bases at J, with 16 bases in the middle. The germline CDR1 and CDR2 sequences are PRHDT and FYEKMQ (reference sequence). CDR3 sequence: CASSQKDGRYTEAFF. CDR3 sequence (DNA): TGTGCCAGCAGCCAGAAGGACGGGAGATACACTGAAGCTTTCTTT.

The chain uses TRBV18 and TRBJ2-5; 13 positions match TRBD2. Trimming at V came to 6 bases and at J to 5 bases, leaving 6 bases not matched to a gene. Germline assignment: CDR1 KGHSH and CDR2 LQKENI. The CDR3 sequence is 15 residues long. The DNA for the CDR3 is TGTGCCAGCTCGGGGACTAGCGGGGTTCAGGAGACCCAGTACTTC. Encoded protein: CASSGTSGVQETQYF.

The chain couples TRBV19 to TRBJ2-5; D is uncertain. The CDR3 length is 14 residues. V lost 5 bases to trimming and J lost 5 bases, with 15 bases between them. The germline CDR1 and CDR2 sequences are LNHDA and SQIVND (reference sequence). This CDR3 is CASSHGESFETQYF. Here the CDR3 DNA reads TGTGCCAGTAGTCATGGAGAGAGCTTCGAGACCCAGTACTTC.

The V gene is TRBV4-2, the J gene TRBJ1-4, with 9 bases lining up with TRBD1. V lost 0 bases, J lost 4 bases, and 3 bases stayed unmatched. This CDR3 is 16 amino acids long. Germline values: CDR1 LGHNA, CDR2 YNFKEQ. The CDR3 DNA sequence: TGTGCCAGCAGCCAAGAAGGACAGGGGTTTAATGAAAAACTGTTTTTT. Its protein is CASSQEGQGFNEKLFF.

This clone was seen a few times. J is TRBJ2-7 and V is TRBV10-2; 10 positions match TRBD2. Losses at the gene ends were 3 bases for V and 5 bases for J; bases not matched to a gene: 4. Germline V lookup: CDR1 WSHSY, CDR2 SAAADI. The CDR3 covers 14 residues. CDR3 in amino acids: CASSELAGGDEQYF. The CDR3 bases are TGCGCCAGCAGTGAATTAGCGGGAGGAGACGAGCAGTACTTC.

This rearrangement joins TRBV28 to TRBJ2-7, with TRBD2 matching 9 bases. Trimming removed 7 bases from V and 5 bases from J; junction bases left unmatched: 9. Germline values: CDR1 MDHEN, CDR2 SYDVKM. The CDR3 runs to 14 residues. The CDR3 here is CASTPSGRMNEQYF. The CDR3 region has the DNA TGTGCCAGCACTCCCAGCGGGAGGATGAACGAGCAGTACTTC.

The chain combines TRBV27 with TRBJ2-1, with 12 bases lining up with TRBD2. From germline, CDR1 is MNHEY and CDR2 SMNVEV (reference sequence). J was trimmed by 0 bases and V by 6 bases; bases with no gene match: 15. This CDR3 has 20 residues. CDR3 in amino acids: CASSENTSGRKRSSYNEQFF. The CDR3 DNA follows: TGTGCCAGCAGCGAGAATACTAGCGGGAGGAAGAGGAGCTCCTACAATGAGCAGTTCTTC.

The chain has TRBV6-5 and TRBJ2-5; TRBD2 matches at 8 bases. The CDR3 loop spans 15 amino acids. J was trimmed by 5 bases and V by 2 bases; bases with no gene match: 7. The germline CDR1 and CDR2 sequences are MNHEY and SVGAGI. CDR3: CASSYTGTSEETQYF. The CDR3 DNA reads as TGTGCCAGCAGTTACACCGGGACTAGTGAGGAGACCCAGTACTTC.

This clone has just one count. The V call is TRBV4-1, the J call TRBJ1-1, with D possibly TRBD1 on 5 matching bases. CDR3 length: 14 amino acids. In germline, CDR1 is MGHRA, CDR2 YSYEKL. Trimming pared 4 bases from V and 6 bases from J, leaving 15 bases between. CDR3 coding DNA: TGCGCCAGCAGCCCCCAGGCGGGGGATCCTGAAGCTTTCTTT. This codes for CASSPQAGDPEAFF.

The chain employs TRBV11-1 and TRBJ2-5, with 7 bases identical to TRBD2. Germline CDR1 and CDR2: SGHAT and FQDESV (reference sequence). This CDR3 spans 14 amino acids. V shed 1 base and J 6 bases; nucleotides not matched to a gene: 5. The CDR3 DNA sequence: TGTGCCAGCAGCTTAGGACTAGCTGGGAAGACCCAGTACTTC. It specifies CASSLGLAGKTQYF.

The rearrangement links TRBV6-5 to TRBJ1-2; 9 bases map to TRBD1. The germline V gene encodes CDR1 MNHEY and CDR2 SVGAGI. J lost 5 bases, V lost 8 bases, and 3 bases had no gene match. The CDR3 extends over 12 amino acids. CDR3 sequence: CASSGTGYGYTF. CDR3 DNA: TGTGCCAGCTCCGGGACAGGGTATGGCTACACCTTC.

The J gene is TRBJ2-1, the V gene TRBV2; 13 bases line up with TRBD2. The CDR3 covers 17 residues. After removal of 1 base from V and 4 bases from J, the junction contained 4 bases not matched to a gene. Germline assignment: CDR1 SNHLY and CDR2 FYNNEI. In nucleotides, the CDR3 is TGTGCCAGCAGTGAAGGGACTAGCGGGGGCCATTACAATGAGCAGTTCTTC. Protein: CASSEGTSGGHYNEQFF.

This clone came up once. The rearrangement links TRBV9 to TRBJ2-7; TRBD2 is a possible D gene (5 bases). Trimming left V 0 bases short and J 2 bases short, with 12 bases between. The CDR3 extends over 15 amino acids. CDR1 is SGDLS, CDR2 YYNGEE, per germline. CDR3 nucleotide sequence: TGTGCCAGCAGCGTAGGGACGGGGTCCACCTACGAGCAGTACTTC. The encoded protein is CASSVGTGSTYEQYF.